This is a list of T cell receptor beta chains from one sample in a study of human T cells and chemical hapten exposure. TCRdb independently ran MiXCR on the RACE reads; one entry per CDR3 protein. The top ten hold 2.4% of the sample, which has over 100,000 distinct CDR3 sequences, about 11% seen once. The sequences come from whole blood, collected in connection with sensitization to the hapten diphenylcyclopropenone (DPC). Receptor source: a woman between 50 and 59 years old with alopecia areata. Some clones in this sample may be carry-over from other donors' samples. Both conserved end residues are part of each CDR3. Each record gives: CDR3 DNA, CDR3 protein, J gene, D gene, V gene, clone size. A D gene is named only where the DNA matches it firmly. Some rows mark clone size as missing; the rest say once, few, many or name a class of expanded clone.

DNA: TGTGCCAGCAGCCAAGGACAGGGGGGTCGAACCGGGGAGCTGTTTTTT; CDR3: CASSQGQGGRTGELFF; J: TRBJ2-2; D: TRBD1; V: TRBV3-1; size: NA
DNA: TGTGCCAGCAGCCAAGATAGAACGGGGGTGACCTACGAGCAGTACTTC; CDR3: CASSQDRTGVTYEQYF; J: TRBJ2-7; D: NA; V: TRBV3-1; size: many
DNA: TGTGCCAGCAGTTCGACTAGCGGTGGTGTCCGCAATGAGCAGTTCTTC; CDR3: CASSSTSGGVRNEQFF; J: TRBJ2-1; D: TRBD2; V: TRBV6-2/TRBV6-3; size: many
DNA: TGTGCCAGCAGCTTAGATCACCAATACAATGAGCAGTTCTTC; CDR3: CASSLDHQYNEQFF; J: TRBJ2-1; D: NA; V: TRBV11-2; size: NA
DNA: TGTGCCAGCAGCGTAGGCTCGGTTCAAGAGACCCAGTACTTC; CDR3: CASSVGSVQETQYF; J: TRBJ2-5; D: NA; V: TRBV9; size: NA
DNA: TGTGCCAGCGTGGGGACAGGCGGTATGGCAGATACGCAGTATTTT; CDR3: CASVGTGGMADTQYF; J: TRBJ2-3; D: TRBD1; V: TRBV2; size: NA
DNA: TGCAGTGCTATCCCCTATAGCGGGACAGACAATGAGCAGTTCTTC; CDR3: CSAIPYSGTDNEQFF; J: TRBJ2-1; D: NA; V: TRBV20-1; size: many
DNA: TGTGCCAGCAGTACTAGCGGAGGGTTCACAGATACGCAGTATTTT; CDR3: CASSTSGGFTDTQYF; J: TRBJ2-3; D: TRBD2; V: TRBV6-5; size: few
DNA: TGCAGTGCTAGTGCCGTGGAGTCTCACACAGATACGCAGTATTTT; CDR3: CSASAVESHTDTQYF; J: TRBJ2-3; D: NA; V: TRBV20-1; size: many
DNA: TGTGCCAGCAGTTTTTCCTGGGGGTCAGCGACAGATACGCAGTATTTT; CDR3: CASSFSWGSATDTQYF; J: TRBJ2-3; D: NA; V: TRBV7-2; size: NA
DNA: TGTGCCAGCAGCTTGGCTGCTGCAGATACGCAGTATTTT; CDR3: CASSLAAADTQYF; J: TRBJ2-3; D: NA; V: TRBV5-6; size: few
DNA: TGTGCCAGCAGCTTAGCGGGGTACTCTTTAGATACGCAGTATTTT; CDR3: CASSLAGYSLDTQYF; J: TRBJ2-3; D: NA; V: TRBV11-2; size: many
DNA: TGTGCCAGCAGCCAGGGCCGACTAGCGGGCACAGATACGCAGTATTTT; CDR3: CASSQGRLAGTDTQYF; J: TRBJ2-3; D: TRBD2; V: TRBV3-1; size: few
DNA: TGTGCCAGCAGCCAGGGACCGATAAATTCACCCCTCCACTTT; CDR3: CASSQGPINSPLHF; J: TRBJ1-6; D: NA; V: TRBV7-6; size: NA
DNA: TGCAGTGCTGACAGGGGAGGCGGGGAGCTGTTTTTT; CDR3: CSADRGGGELFF; J: TRBJ2-2; D: TRBD1; V: TRBV20-1; size: NA
DNA: TGTGCCAGCAGTTTCCTAGCGGGAGGACGGAATGAGCAGTTCTTC; CDR3: CASSFLAGGRNEQFF; J: TRBJ2-1; D: TRBD2; V: TRBV12-3/TRBV12-4; size: NA
DNA: TGTGCCAGCAGTACAAACAGGGACAGGAATCAGCCCCAGCATTTT; CDR3: CASSTNRDRNQPQHF; J: TRBJ1-5; D: TRBD1; V: TRBV7-2; size: NA